This T cell receptor (beta chain) was recovered during a study of T-cell memory formation after mild COVID-19. 5'RACE with constant-segment primers yielded barcoded, UMI-tagged TCR alpha and TCR beta cDNA libraries. TCRdb recomputed calls from the 5' RACE reads with MiXCR, one row per CDR3 protein. The repertoire holds a few hundred thousand distinct CDR3 sequences, with approximately 15% as singletons. V was cut by 6 bases and J by 8 bases, with 20 bases left in between. Germline V gives CDR1 MDHEN, CDR2 SYDVKM. CDR3 size: 16 residues. Study-level findings and limits: Some SARS-CoV-2-responding clones were already detected in memory before infection. Clones shrinking between day 15 and 85 showed a balanced CD4/CD8 split, and those that grew later tilted toward CD4+. Shrinking CD4+ clones were chiefly CM and EM; CD8+ ones were chiefly EMRA.

This clonotype has just a few counts. Antigen unknown. Sample: PBMCs or a T cell subset sorted from them (not recorded which). The sequence derives from a man between 18 and 29 years old who had mild COVID-19 (a few samples of this study predate the infection). Cell type and time point are not known. V usage is TRBV28 and J usage is TRBJ1-6; D is perhaps TRBD1 (5 bases). The CDR3 loop is CASSSGGGQGDSPLHF. The CDR3 DNA is TGTGCCAGCAGCTCCGGAGGAGGCCAGGGCGATTCACCCCTCCACTTT. Variable domain in full (rest from reference TRBV28 and TRBJ1-6): DVKVTQSSRYLVKRTGEKVFLECVQDMDHENMFWYRQDPGLGLRLIYFSYDVKMKEKGDIPEGYSVSREKKERFSLILESASTNQTSMYLCASSSGGGQGDSPLHFGNGTRLTVT.